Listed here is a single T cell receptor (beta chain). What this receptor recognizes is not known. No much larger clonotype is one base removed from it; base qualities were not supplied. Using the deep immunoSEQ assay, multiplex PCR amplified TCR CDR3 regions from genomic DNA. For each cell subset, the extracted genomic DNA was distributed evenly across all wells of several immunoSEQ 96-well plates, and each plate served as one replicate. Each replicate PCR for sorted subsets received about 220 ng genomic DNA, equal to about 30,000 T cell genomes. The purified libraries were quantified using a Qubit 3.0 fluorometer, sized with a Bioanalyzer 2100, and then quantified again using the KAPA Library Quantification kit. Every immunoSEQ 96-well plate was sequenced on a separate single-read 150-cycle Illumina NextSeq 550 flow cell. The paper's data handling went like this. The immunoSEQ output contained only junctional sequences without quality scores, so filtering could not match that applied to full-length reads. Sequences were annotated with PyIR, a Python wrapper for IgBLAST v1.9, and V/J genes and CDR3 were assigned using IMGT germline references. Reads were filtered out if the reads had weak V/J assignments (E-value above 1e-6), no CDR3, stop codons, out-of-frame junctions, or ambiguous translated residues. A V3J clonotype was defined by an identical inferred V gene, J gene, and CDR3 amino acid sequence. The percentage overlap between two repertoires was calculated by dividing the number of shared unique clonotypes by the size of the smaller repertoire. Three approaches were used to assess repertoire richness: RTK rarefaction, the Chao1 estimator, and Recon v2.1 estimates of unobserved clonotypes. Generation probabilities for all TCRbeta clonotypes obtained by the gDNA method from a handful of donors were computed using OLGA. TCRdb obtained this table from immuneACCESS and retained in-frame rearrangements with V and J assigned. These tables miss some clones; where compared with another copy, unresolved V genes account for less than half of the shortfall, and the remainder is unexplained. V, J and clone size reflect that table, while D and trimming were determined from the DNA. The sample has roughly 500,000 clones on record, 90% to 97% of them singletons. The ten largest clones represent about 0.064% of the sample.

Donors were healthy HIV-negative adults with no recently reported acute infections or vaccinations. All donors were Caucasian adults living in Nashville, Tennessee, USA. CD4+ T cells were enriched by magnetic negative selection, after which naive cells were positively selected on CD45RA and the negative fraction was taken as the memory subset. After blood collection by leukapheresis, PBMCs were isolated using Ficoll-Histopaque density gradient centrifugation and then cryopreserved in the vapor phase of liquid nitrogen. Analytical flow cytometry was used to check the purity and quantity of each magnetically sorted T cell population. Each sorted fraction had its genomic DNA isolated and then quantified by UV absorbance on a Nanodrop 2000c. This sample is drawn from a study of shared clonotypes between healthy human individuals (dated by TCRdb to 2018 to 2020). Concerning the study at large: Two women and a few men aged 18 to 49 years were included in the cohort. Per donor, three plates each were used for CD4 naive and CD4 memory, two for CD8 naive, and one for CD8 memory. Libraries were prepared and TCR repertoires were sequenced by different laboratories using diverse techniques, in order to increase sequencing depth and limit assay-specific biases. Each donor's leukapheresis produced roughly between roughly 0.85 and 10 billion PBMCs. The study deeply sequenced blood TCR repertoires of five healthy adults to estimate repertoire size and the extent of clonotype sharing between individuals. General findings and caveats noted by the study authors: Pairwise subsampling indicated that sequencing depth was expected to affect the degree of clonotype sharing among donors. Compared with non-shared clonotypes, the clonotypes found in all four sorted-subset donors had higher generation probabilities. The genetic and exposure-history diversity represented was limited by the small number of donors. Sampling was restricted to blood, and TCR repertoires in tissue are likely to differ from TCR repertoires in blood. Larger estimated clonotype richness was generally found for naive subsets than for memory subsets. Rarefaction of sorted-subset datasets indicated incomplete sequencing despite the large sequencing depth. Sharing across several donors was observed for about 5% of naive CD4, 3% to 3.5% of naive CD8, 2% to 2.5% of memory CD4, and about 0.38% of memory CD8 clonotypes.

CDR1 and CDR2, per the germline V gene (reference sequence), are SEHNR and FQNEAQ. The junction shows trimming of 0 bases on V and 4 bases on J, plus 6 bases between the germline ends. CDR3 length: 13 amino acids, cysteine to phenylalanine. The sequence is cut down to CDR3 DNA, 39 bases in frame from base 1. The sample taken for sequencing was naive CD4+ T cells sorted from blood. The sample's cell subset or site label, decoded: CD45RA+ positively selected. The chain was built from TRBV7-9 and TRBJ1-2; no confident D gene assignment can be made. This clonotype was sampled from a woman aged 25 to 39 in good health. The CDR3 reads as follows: CASSLAAGYGYTF. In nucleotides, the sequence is TGTGCCAGCAGCTTAGCCGCAGGCTATGGCTACACCTTC.